The next 18 T cell receptor beta chains were all read from a single sample in a study of regulatory T cells in long-lasting Graves disease (dated by TCRdb to the early 2020s). The meaning of the sample's time point label: persistent/refractory GD, antithyroid drugs over 5 years with positive TRAb. RNA was extracted from PBMCs in TRIzol for both TCR sequencing and RNA sequencing. Libraries were constructed by multiplex PCR. Data came from an Illumina HiSeq 4000. To build TCR beta libraries, CDR3 regions were amplified by Arm-PCR using iRepertoire HTBI primers. The public reads were reprocessed in TCRdb via fastp at Q25 and MiXCR, keeping in-frame beta chains. Identical CDR3 protein sequences are pooled into one entry, listed with their most common genes and DNA. The sample table contains 300,000 to 500,000 distinct CDR3 sequences; only one count was recorded for 20% of them. Of the sample, about 20% falls within the top ten clones.

The material sequenced was peripheral blood mononuclear cells (PBMCs), taken when the disease was refractory, from a patient treated with antithyroid drugs. The receptors originated from a female donor with Graves disease.

Comment on this clonotype: The junction and the germline gene differ at one end; a read error may be behind it. This chain links TRBV20-1 with TRBJ1-1; D possibly corresponds to TRBD1 (5 bases). The CDR3 sequence is 14 residues long. Germline CDR1 reads DFQATT; CDR2 reads SNEGSKA (reference sequence). In DNA form, the CDR3 reads TGCAGTCCTAGCGTGGCAGGACAGAACACTGAAGCTTTCTTT. It specifies CSPSVAGQNTEAFF.

V and J are TRBV30 and TRBJ2-7, with D perhaps matching TRBD1 or TRBD2 (5 bases each). CDR1 and CDR2 from the germline V gene are GTSNPN and SVGIG (reference sequence). The CDR3 is made up of 11 amino acids. Trimming took off 4 bases at V and 2 bases at J, with 6 bases between the two ends. CDR3 region: CAWMGPYEQYF. The CDR3 DNA follows: TGTGCCTGGATGGGACCCTACGAGCAGTACTTC. Full variable domain (outside the CDR3, taken from reference TRBV30 and TRBJ2-7): SQTIHQWPATLVQPVGSPLSLECTVEGTSNPNLYWYRQAAGRGLQLLFYSVGIGQISSEVPQNLSASRPQDRQFILSSKKLLLSDSGFYLCAWMGPYEQYFGPGTRLTVT.

The rearrangement uses TRBV6-1 and TRBJ1-1, with D maybe TRBD1 (5 bases). The CDR3 sequence is 16 residues long. V gave up 6 bases and J gave up 0 bases, with 17 bases separating them. Germline V gives CDR1 MNHNS, CDR2 SASEGT. The CDR3 DNA reads as TGTGCCAGCAGCCCCCTCCAGGGTAACATGAACACTGAAGCTTTCTTT. This codes for CASSPLQGNMNTEAFF.

This clonotype was seen repeatedly, ten times or more. The rearrangement joins TRBV20-1 to TRBJ2-5, with TRBD2 matching over 9 bases. CDR1 and CDR2 from the germline V gene are DFQATT and SNEGSKA (reference sequence). The ends lost 4 bases at V and 5 bases at J; junction bases unmatched: 14. This CDR3 is 16 amino acids long. The chain's CDR3 is CSAKRGVAGVMETQYF. The CDR3 nucleotides read TGCAGTGCTAAGCGCGGGGTAGCGGGAGTAATGGAGACCCAGTACTTC.

This clonotype was detected only a few times. The rearrangement links TRBV3-1 to TRBJ2-5, with D possibly being TRBD1 (6 bases). The CDR3 has 14 amino acids. V lost 2 bases, J lost 5 bases, and 12 bases lay in between. The germline V gene encodes CDR1 LGHDT and CDR2 YNNKEL (reference sequence). CDR3 nucleotide sequence: TGTGCCAGCAGCCAATCTCACAGGGCTGAGACCCAGTACTTC. It translates to CASSQSHRAETQYF.

This clonotype has only a few counts. The chain links TRBV19 to TRBJ1-5; perhaps TRBD1 as D (5 bases). CDR1 and CDR2 from the germline V gene are LNHDA and SQIVND (reference sequence). V was cut by 7 bases and J by 1 base, with 14 bases left in between. The CDR3 has 15 amino acids. CDR3 protein: CASTSLAGSNQPQHF. Here the CDR3 DNA reads TGTGCCAGTACCTCCTTGGCAGGGAGCAATCAGCCCCAGCATTTT.

The V and J genes are TRBV7-9 and TRBJ1-4, with D unclear. Germline values: CDR1 SEHNR, CDR2 FQNEAQ (reference sequence). CDR3 length: 15 amino acids. The germline V and J ends were trimmed by 6 bases and 5 bases, with 16 bases remaining between them. CDR3: CASRSGRHPNEKLFF. The CDR3, as DNA: TGTGCCAGCAGATCAGGCCGACACCCCAATGAAAAACTGTTTTTT.

This clonotype was observed a handful of times. The chain combines TRBV2 with TRBJ2-7; 8 bases match TRBD2. The germline CDR1 and CDR2 sequences are SNHLY and FYNNEI. The CDR3 is made up of 15 amino acids. With V trimmed by 7 bases and J by 0 bases, 8 bases remained unmatched. As DNA, the CDR3 is TGTGCCAGCACTCTAGCGGGCGGTAGCTCCTACGAGCAGTACTTC. Its translation: CASTLAGGSSYEQYF.

This clonotype was counted only a few times. This rearrangement joins TRBV29-1 to TRBJ1-1; a possible D gene is TRBD1 (5 bases). Looked up from germline, CDR1 is SQVTM and CDR2 is ANQGSEA. V lost 4 bases, J lost 0 bases, and 12 bases lay in between. The CDR3 is 14 amino acids. CDR3 sequence reads: CSVGGGAMNTEAFF. DNA for the CDR3: TGCAGCGTTGGGGGAGGGGCCATGAACACTGAAGCTTTCTTT.

This clonotype was counted a single time. The chain joins TRBV19 to TRBJ2-2, with D perhaps matching TRBD2 (6 bases). Germline CDR1 reads LNHDA; CDR2 reads SQIVND (reference sequence). This CDR3 contains 15 residues. The V gene lost 6 bases and the J gene lost 3 bases, with 14 bases spanning the gap. The CDR3 DNA is TGTGCCAGTAGCCCGGAGGGGAGTGACACCGGGGAGCTGTTTTTT. Protein sequence: CASSPEGSDTGELFF.

This clonotype was observed many times. The chain recombines TRBV12-3 or TRBV12-4 with TRBJ1-5, with D hard to call. The V and J ends lost 3 bases and 4 bases respectively, with 10 bases between them. This CDR3 is built from 14 residues. CDR3 residues: CASSFVQDNQPQHF. The DNA for the CDR3 is TGTGCCAGCAGTTTCGTGCAGGATAATCAGCCCCAGCATTTT.

This clonotype showed up many times. The chain has TRBV25-1 and TRBJ1-2; maybe TRBD1 (5 bases). V was clipped by 6 bases and J by 6 bases, with 11 bases between them. Germline-derived CDR1 and CDR2 are MGHDK and SYGVNS. CDR3 length: 12 residues. CDR3 residues: CASSRDRHGYTF. The CDR3 region has the DNA TGTGCCAGCAGCCGGGACCGTCATGGCTACACCTTC.

The genes are TRBV19 and TRBJ2-3, with 12 bases fitting TRBD2. The CDR3 covers 16 residues. Germline assignment: CDR1 LNHDA and CDR2 SQIVND (reference sequence). Trimming at V came to 5 bases and at J to 5 bases, leaving 8 bases not matched to a gene. The chain's CDR3 is CASSSLAGGLRDTQYF. The CDR3 region has the DNA TGTGCCAGTAGTTCACTAGCGGGAGGTCTTAGAGATACGCAGTATTTT.

Turning to this clonotype: This may come from a read error, since a much larger clone is one base off. CDR3 loop: CAGSHQRGSVETQYF. The CDR3 nucleotides are TGTGCCGGCAGCCATCAGAGGGGATCGGTAGAGACCCAGTACTTC. The chain combines TRBV11-2 with TRBJ2-5; either TRBD1 or TRBD2 may supply D (5 bases each). This CDR3 contains 15 residues. Looked up from germline, CDR1 is SGHAT and CDR2 is FQNNGV.

This clonotype was counted at least ten times. The chain is built from TRBV7-9 and TRBJ1-4; 12 nucleotides agree with TRBD1. Germline CDR1 is SEHNR and CDR2 is FQNEAQ (reference sequence). The CDR3 length is 17 residues. J was trimmed by 5 bases and V by 5 bases; bases with no gene match: 9. CDR3 nucleotide sequence: TGTGCCAGCAGCCCTCGGGGACAGGGGGCATGGAATGAAAAACTGTTTTTT. It encodes CASSPRGQGAWNEKLFF.

For this clonotype: At one boundary the junction diverges from the germline segment, which might be a read error. The V and J genes are TRBV18 and TRBJ2-5; no firm D call. This CDR3 has 13 residues. The germline gives CDR1 KGHSH, CDR2 LQKENI. The CDR3: CASSPTAREIQYF. CDR3 bases: TGTGCCAGCTCACCAACAGCTCGAGAGATCCAGTACTTC.

Ten or more counts support this clonotype. This rearrangement joins TRBV6-1 to TRBJ1-1, with D perhaps TRBD1 (5 bases). The CDR3 runs 13 residues. Germline CDR1 reads MNHNS; CDR2 reads SASEGT. The V end lost 7 bases, the J end lost 0 bases, and 9 bases lay between the germline ends. CDR3 bases: TGTGCCAGCAACCCAGGGCTGAACACTGAAGCTTTCTTT. It yields the protein CASNPGLNTEAFF.

V and J are TRBV6-1 and TRBJ1-1, with 9 bases lining up with TRBD1. The germline V gene has CDR1 MNHNS and CDR2 SASEGT. With 8 bases clipped from V and 1 base from J, the junction kept 2 bases outside the gene matches. The CDR3 runs 13 residues. The CDR3 DNA is TGTGCCAGCTTGGGACAGGGGAACACTGAAGCTTTCTTT. Protein: CASLGQGNTEAFF.